These 8 T cell receptor beta chains originate from one sample sequenced in a study of CD8+CD57+ T cells in acquired aplastic anemia (dated by TCRdb to the late 2010s). Sequencer: Illumina HiSeq 2000. Profiling of TCR beta VDJ combinations and CDR3 sequences used genomic DNA as the template. The raw public data were reprocessed by TCRdb itself: fastp quality trimming at Q25, MiXCR clonotype calling, in-frame beta chains only. A single entry per CDR3 protein holds the most common genes and DNA from its merged rows. The sample records approximately 130,000 distinct CDR3 sequences, 55% to 70% of which are singletons. 25% to 35% of the sample is held by the ten biggest clonotypes. Patients chosen for sequencing had shown expansion of CD8+CD57+ cells by flow cytometry. The sample taken for sequencing was sorted CD4+, CD8+, or CD8+CD57+ T cells (not recorded which) from PBMCs. The receptors were gathered from a human donor with aplastic anemia.

This clonotype was seen at least ten times. This chain uses TRBV13 with TRBJ2-1, with 9 positions matching TRBD1. There are 15 residues in the CDR3. Germline lookup yields CDR1 PRHDT and CDR2 FYEKMQ (reference sequence). The V segment lost 4 bases and the J segment 5 bases; nucleotides outside the gene matches: 6. For the CDR3, the DNA is TGTGCCAGCAGCTCCGGACAGGGGAGGCACAATGAGCAGTTCTTC. It specifies CASSSGQGRHNEQFF. Based on the CDR3 plus reference TRBV13 and TRBJ2-1, the full variable domain is AAGVIQSPRHLIKEKRETATLKCYPIPRHDTVYWYQQGPGQDPQFLISFYEKMQSDKGSIPDRFSAQQFSDYHSELNMSSLELGDSALYFCASSSGQGRHNEQFFGPGTRLTVL.

This clonotype came up many times. The chain uses TRBV15 and TRBJ2-1, with no clear D. Trimming left V 1 base short and J 4 bases short, with 17 bases between. The CDR3 consists of 17 residues. In germline, CDR1 is LNHNV, CDR2 YYDKDF (reference sequence). In DNA, the CDR3 is TGTGCCACCAGCAGAGGAAGTCTAGTGGGCCCTTACAATGAGCAGTTCTTC. It is translated as CATSRGSLVGPYNEQFF.

This sequence joins TRBV24-1 and TRBJ2-1, with 12 bases fitting TRBD2. V trimming: 6 bases; J trimming: 8 bases; junction bases outside the gene matches: 4. Germline CDR1 reads KGHDR; CDR2 reads SFDVKD. CDR3 length: 14 residues. The CDR3 nucleotides are TGTGCCACCAGTTTGACTAGCGGGGGCCATGAGCAGTTCTTC. This translates into CATSLTSGGHEQFF.

V and J are TRBV7-9 and TRBJ1-1; no clear D gene. CDR1 is SEHNR and CDR2 is FQNEAQ in the germline V gene (reference sequence). The CDR3 has 13 amino acids. V was pared by 0 bases and J by 5 bases, with 7 bases between. Here the CDR3 reads CASSLAGLTEAFF. DNA for the CDR3: TGTGCCAGCAGCTTAGCCGGACTTACTGAAGCTTTCTTT.

This chain uses TRBV7-9 with TRBJ1-1, with unresolved D. CDR1 is SEHNR and CDR2 is FQNEAQ in the germline V gene (reference sequence). V was shortened by 5 bases and J by 8 bases, with 12 bases between the two germline ends. CDR3 length: 12 amino acids. Written as DNA, the CDR3 is TGTGCCAGCAGCATCATCTCACAGGAAGCTTTCTTT. The encoded protein is CASSIISQEAFF.

J is TRBJ2-7 and V is TRBV15; the match to TRBD1 covers 8 bases. CDR1 is LNHNV, CDR2 YYDKDF, per germline (reference sequence). This CDR3 is 16 amino acids long. The V segment lost 3 bases and the J segment 3 bases; nucleotides outside the gene matches: 10. The CDR3 here is CATSSSIGTGNYEQYF. In nucleotides, the CDR3 is TGTGCCACCAGCAGTTCCATCGGGACAGGAAACTACGAGCAGTACTTC.

This clonotype was seen only a few times. The chain combines TRBV2 with TRBJ1-6, with 11 bases fitting TRBD1. The CDR3 sequence is 16 residues long. V lost 4 bases and J lost 14; bases outside the gene matches: 13. The V gene's germline CDR1 is SNHLY and CDR2 FYNNEI. CDR3 coding DNA: TGTGCCAGCAGTGGAGATGGGACAGGGGGACCTTCGACCCTCCACTTT. It is translated as CASSGDGTGGPSTLHF.

Of note for this clonotype: A read error is possible here, since a much larger clone lies one base away. The rearrangement joins TRBV5-1 to TRBJ1-3, with no clear D. There are 13 residues in the CDR3. In germline, CDR1 is SGHRS, CDR2 YFSETQ. V lost 4 bases and J 4 bases, leaving 9 bases between the germline ends. As DNA, the CDR3 is TGCGCCAGCAGCACAGACGGAGGAAACACCATATATTTT. Translated: CASSTDGGNTIYF. Variable domain in full (rest from reference TRBV5-1 and TRBJ1-3): KAGVTQTPRYLIKTRGQQVTLSCSPISGHRSVSWYQQTPGQGLQFLFEYFSETQRNKGNFPGRFSGRQFSNSRSEMNVSTLELGDSALYLCASSTDGGNTIYFGEGSWLTVV.